This T cell receptor beta chain was captured in a study of CD8+CD57+ T cells in acquired aplastic anemia. Background on the study: Yields of DNA that came from sorted CD4+ and CD8+ cells averaged about 3.4 ug.

Concerning this clonotype itself: Its antigen is not identified.

Patients sequenced had flow cytometry evidence of CD8+CD57+ cell expansion. Germline V gives CDR1 SGHRS, CDR2 YFSETQ. Trimming removed 4 bases at V and 3 bases at J, with 10 bases between. CDR3 length equals 13 residues. TCR beta VDJ and CDR3 profiling used genomic DNA as template. TCRdb re-analysed the reads in MiXCR, keeping a single row per CDR3 protein. The data contain about 150,000 distinct CDR3 sequences, 52% of them singletons. Study findings and constraints: CD8+ Simpson's diversity showed no significant patient-control difference.

The receptor was isolated from a human donor with aplastic anemia. The specimen sequenced was sorted CD4+, CD8+, or CD8+CD57+ T cells (not recorded which) from PBMCs. V is TRBV5-1 and J is TRBJ1-2; no definite D call. The chain's CDR3 is CASSREGDYGYTF. As DNA, the CDR3 is TGCGCCAGCAGCAGAGAGGGAGACTATGGCTACACCTTC. The complete variable domain, with remaining parts taken from reference TRBV5-1 and TRBJ1-2, reads KAGVTQTPRYLIKTRGQQVTLSCSPISGHRSVSWYQQTPGQGLQFLFEYFSETQRNKGNFPGRFSGRQFSNSRSEMNVSTLELGDSALYLCASSREGDYGYTFGSGTRLTVV.